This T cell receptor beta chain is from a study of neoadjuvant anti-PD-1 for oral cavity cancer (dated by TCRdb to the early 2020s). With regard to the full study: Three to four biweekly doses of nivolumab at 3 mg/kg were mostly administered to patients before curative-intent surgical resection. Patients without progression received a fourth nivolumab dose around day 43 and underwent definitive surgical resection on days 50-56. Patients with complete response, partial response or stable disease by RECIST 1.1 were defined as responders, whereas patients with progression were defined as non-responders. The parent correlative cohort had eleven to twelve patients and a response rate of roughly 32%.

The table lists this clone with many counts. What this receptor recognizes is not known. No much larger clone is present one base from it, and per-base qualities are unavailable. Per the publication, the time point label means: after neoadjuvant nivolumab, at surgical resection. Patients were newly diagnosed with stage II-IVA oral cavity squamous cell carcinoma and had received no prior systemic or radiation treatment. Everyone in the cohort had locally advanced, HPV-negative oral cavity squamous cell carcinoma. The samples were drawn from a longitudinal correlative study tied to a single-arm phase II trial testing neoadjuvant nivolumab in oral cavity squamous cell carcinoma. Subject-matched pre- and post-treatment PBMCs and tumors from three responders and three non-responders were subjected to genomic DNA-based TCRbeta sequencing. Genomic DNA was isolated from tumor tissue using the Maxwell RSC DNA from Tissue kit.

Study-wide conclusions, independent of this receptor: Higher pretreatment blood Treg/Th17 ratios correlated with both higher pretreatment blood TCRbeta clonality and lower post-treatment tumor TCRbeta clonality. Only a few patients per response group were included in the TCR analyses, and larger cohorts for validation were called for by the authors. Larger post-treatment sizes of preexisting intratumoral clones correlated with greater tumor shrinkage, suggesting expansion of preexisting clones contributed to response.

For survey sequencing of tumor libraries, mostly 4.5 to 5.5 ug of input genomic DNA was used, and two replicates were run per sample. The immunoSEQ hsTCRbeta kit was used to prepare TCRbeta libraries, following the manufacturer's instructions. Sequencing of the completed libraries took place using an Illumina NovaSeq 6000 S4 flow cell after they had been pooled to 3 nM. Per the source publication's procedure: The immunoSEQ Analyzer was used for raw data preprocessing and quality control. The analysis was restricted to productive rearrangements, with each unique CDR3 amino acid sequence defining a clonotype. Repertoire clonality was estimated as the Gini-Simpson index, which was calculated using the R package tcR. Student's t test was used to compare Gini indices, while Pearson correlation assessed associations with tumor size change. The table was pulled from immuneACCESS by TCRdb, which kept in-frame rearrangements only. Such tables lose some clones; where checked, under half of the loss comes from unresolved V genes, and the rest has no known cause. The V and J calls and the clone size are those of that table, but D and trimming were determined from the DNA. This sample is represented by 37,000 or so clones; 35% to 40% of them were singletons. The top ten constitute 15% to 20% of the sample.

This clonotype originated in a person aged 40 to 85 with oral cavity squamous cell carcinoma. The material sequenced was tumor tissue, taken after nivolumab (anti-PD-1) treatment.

The sequenced DNA is TGTGCCAGCAGTGAATCCCAGGGGCAAGAGACCCAGTACTTC. Its translation reads: CASSESQGQETQYF. The rearrangement joined TRBV6-1 to TRBJ2-5, and perhaps TRBD1 as D gene, on 6 matching bases. A distance of 9 bases separates the germline ends of V and J, which lose 2 bases and 2 bases respectively. The germline V gene yields MNHNS for CDR1 and SASEGT for CDR2. The CDR3 measures 14 amino acids from cysteine to phenylalanine. Only the CDR3 portion is preserved as DNA: 42 bases, with reading frame beginning at the first base.